The source of this T cell receptor beta chain is a study of cytomegalovirus exposure and HLA in healthy donors. As for the study in general: The 120 or so validation repertoires used a platform that matched the one used for the 666 first-cohort repertoires, as a later analysis reported. Study-wide points: The authors listed around 150 TCR beta chains as cytomegalovirus-associated. It was reported that the classifier diagnosed cytomegalovirus status with high specificity and sensitivity in both the original and validation cohorts. A few of the chains that were CMV-associated were confirmed in vitro to be specific for CMV antigens.

Looked up from germline, CDR1 is SGHNT and CDR2 is YENEEA. This CDR3 contains 12 residues. Trimming pared 3 bases from V and 7 bases from J, leaving 6 bases between. On this clone itself: Its antigen is not known.

Measured with immunoSEQ multiplex PCR; TCRdb has only the in-frame clones, and not every one. There are some 150,000 clones in the sample; 85% to 90% occur only once, and approximately 2.2% lies in the top ten. The sample comprised PBMCs. This clonotype originated in a human donor in good health. V usage is TRBV11-3 and J usage is TRBJ2-2; D is unclear. CDR3 DNA: TGTGCCAGCAGCTTCGAGGTCGGGGAGCTGTTTTTT. Protein product: CASSFEVGELFF.